This TCR beta chain emerged from a study of OX40 agonist ivuxolimab in advanced cancers. Study summary: Treatment received earlier with anti-PD-1, anti-PD-L1 or anti-CTLA-4 agents was allowed, and 40% had some.

Study findings and constraints: Averaged across samples, CD8+ T cells carried more expanded clones than CD4+ did. Antigens targeted by the expanded peripheral T cells were not determined.

Enrollment shut out patients with autoimmune disease history or systemic immunosuppression. As for this clone: The antigen is undetermined.

With 1 base removed from V and 7 bases from J, the gap between germline ends came to 7 bases. The germline gives CDR1 MNHEY, CDR2 SVGAGI. The length of the CDR3 is 12 residues. Here immunoSEQ multiplex PCR was the method, and the copy in TCRdb shows in-frame clones only, minus some. The sample contains some 60,000 clones, roughly 86% of which appear only once. This chain connects TRBV6-5 to TRBJ1-2; D ambiguous. This TCR was sampled from an adult with an advanced solid tumor such as melanoma, head and neck, liver or kidney cancer. Here the sequenced sample was CD4+ or CD8+ T cells sorted from blood, taken in a trial of the OX40 agonist ivuxolimab. The CDR3 nucleotides read TGTGCCAGCAGTTACTTCGGAGGTGGCTACACCTTC. It is translated as CASSYFGGGYTF.